This TCR beta chain was sequenced during a study of immune evolution from preneoplasia to lung adenocarcinoma. Study-wide points: Clonality was highest in normal lung, lower in later-stage lesions apparently. Normal lung had the highest top T cell clone frequencies.

Resections took place in Japan or China from the mid-2010s to the late 2010s. Macro-dissection enriched premalignant or tumor cells before nucleic acid extraction. The data were produced by immunoSEQ multiplex PCR, yet TCRdb's version contains in-frame clones alone and is incomplete. The table has about 3,400 clones, 65% to 85% seen once. Remarks on this clone: Its specificity is not known.

The receptor was isolated from a person aged 60-80 years with lung adenocarcinoma. Sequencing was done on a sample of FFPE lung adenocarcinoma in situ tissue.

The CDR3: CASSQDVEAYEQYF. CDR3 nucleotide sequence: TGCGCCAGCAGCCAAGATGTCGAAGCCTACGAGCAGTACTTC. The chain uses TRBV4-1 and TRBJ2-5; D is ambiguous. With the DNA end fitting TRBJ2-7 better, the J assignment may be wrong. The CDR3 is 14 amino acids. Germline assignment: CDR1 MGHRA and CDR2 YSYEKL.